One T cell receptor beta chain is described in this entry. This clonotype has at least ten counts. What antigen it recognizes has not been identified. It has no much larger one-base neighbor in the sample; base qualities were not kept. This entry belongs to a study of T-cell reconstitution after alpha-beta-depleted transplantation in children listed by TCRdb under 2016. A note on the overall study: T-cell immune reconstitution after TCRalphabeta/CD19-depleted allogeneic hematopoietic cell transplantation in children was quantitatively tracked in the study by means of TCR repertoire profiling.

According to the study, the label for this sample's treatment or condition signals: allogeneic hematopoietic cell transplantation with graft depleted of TCRalphabeta T cells and CD19 B cells. The children who served as transplant recipients had been given grafts of TCRalphabeta/CD19-depleted allogeneic hematopoietic cells. The library was built by means of PCR. TCRdb lists the instrument as Illumina HiSeq 2500. Molecular barcoding was employed in the preparation of TCR libraries, with unique molecular identifiers being used to normalize TCRbeta repertoire quantification. TCRdb trimmed public reads at Q25 via fastp, called clones via MiXCR and kept in-frame beta chains. Here each entry gathers all rows of one CDR3 protein and keeps the most common genes and DNA. Counted in this sample were about 300,000 distinct CDR3 sequences; about 7.3% of them appeared once. The ten largest clones capture over 7.5% of the sample.

Overall results and qualifications from the work: The frequencies of hyperexpanded clones fell over the following months, and after one year, T-cell counts and TCRbeta diversity were mostly attributed to newly produced T cells. The apparently early alphabetaT-cell count recovery about two months after transplant was reportedly dependent on only several hundred rapidly expanded clones derived from non-depleted graft cells. In some patients, the high TCRbeta diversity seen at day 60 was put down to recipient T cells and intrathymic progenitors that had survived conditioning.

Its CDR3 holds 15 amino acids, cysteine through phenylalanine. The DNA shown is the 45-base CDR3, in frame from base 1. The receptor comes from a female patient aged 2 to 10 who had a stem cell transplant for Fanconi anemia, so the T cells may come from the graft donor. Sample: peripheral blood, taken 360 days after TCRalphabeta/CD19-depleted stem cell transplant. This sequence uses TRBV21-1 and TRBJ2-5; the D call TRBD1 from the table was never checked on the DNA. TRBV21-1 is a documented pseudogene. The DNA is as follows: TGTGCCAGCAGAGACAGGGATGCTAACCAAGAGACCCAGTACTTC. Translated, this gives CASRDRDANQETQYF.